What follows are 2 T cell receptor beta chains derived from one specimen sequenced in a study of blood T cell repertoires in COVID-19. Using immunoSEQ multiplex PCR, the repertoire was profiled, and TCRdb retains in-frame clones only, with some absent. Of hundreds of thousands of clones detected, roughly 90% appear once; the ten largest clones hold about 1.4%. What was sequenced was PBMCs or T cells enriched from blood (not recorded which). The receptors stem from a woman younger than 35 who had been exposed to COVID-19.

V usage is TRBV24-1 and J usage is TRBJ1-2; 10 bases align to TRBD1. The CDR3 has 14 amino acids. Germline-derived CDR1 and CDR2 are KGHDR and SFDVKD. V was pared by 4 bases and J by 7 bases, with 5 bases of the junction left unmatched. The CDR3, as DNA: TGTGCCACCAGTGAACCCCGGACAGGGGGTGGCTACACCTTC. This translates into CATSEPRTGGGYTF.

The chain couples TRBV28 to TRBJ1-5, with a tentative D call TRBD1 (5 bases). V gave up 1 base and J gave up 3 bases, with 10 bases separating them. Germline lookup yields CDR1 MDHEN and CDR2 SYDVKM. This CDR3 region has 15 residues. CDR3 in DNA: TGTGCCAGCAGTTTATCGTCAGGGTACAATCAGCCCCAGCATTTT. This encodes CASSLSSGYNQPQHF.